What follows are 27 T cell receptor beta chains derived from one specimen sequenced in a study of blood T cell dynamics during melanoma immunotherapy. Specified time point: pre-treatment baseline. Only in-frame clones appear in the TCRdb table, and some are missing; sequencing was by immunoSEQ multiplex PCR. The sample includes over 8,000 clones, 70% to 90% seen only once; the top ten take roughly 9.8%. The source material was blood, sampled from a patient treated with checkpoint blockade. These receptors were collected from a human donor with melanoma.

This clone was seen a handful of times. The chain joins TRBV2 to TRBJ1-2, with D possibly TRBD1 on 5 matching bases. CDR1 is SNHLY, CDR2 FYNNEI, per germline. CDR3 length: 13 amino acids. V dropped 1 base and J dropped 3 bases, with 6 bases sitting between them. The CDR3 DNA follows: TGTGCCAGCAGTGAAGAGGGGTACTATGGCTACACCTTC. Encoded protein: CASSEEGYYGYTF.

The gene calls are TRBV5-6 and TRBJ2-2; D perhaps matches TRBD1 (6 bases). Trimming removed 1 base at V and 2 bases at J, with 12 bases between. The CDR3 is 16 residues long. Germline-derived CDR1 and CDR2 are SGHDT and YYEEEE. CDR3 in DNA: TGTGCCAGCAGCTTGTTGGGGGCCTCTAACACCGGGGAGCTGTTTTTT. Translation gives CASSLLGASNTGELFF.

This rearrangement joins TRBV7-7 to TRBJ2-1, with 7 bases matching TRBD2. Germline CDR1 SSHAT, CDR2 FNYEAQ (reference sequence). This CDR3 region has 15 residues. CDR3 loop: CAIAGSGLPYNEQFF. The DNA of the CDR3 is TGTGCTATCGCGGGTAGCGGGCTTCCCTACAATGAGCAGTTCTTC.

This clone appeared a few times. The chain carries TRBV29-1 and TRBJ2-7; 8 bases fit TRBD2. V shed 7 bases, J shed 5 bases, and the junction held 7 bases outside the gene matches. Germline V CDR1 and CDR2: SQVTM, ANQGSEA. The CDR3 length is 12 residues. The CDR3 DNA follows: TGCAGCGCCGGAGCGGGAGTCGACGAGCAGTACTTC. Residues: CSAGAGVDEQYF.

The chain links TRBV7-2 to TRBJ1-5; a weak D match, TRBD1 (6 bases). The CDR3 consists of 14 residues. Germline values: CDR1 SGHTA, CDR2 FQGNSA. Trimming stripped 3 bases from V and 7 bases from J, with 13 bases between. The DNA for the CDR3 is TGTGCCAGCAGCTTTGTGGGGGGCGGACAGCCCCAGCATTTT. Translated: CASSFVGGGQPQHF. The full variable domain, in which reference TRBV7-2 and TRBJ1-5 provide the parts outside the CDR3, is GAGVSQSPSNKVTEKGKDVELRCDPISGHTALYWYRQSLGQGLEFLIYFQGNSAPDKSGLPSDRFSAERTGGSVSTLTIQRTQQEDSAVYLCASSFVGGGQPQHFGDGTRLSIL.

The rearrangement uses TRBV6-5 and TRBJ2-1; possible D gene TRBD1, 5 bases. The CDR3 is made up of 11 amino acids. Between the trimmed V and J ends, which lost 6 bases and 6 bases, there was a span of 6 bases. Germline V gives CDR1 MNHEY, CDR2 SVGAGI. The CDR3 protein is CASRRGNEQFF. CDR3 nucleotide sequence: TGTGCCAGCAGAAGGGGCAATGAGCAGTTCTTC.

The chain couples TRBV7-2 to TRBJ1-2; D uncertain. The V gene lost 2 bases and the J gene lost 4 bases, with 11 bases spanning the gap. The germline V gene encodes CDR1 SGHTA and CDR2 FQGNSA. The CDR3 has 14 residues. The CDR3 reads CASSLNPAVYGYTF. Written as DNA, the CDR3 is TGTGCCAGCAGCTTAAACCCGGCGGTCTATGGCTACACCTTC.

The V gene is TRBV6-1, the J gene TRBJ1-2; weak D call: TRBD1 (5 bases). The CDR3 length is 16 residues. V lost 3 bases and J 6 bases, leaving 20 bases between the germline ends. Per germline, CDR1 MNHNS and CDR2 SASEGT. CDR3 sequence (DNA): TGTGCCAGCAGTGAGCCGGGGACGCTAAGTAGGAATGGCTACACCTTC. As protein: CASSEPGTLSRNGYTF.

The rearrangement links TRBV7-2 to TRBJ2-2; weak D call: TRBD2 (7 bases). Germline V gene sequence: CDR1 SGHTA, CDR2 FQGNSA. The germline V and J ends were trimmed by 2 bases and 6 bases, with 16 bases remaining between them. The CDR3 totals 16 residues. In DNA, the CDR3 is TGTGCCAGCAGCTTATCACCGAAAGGGGGGGCCGGGGAGCTGTTTTTT. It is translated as CASSLSPKGGAGELFF.

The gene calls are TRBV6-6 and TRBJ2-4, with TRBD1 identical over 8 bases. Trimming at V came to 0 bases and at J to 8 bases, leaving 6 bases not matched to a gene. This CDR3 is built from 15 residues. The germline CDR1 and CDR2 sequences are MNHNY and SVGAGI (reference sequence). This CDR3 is CASSYSTGVGDIQYF. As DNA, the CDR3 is TGTGCCAGCAGTTACTCGACAGGGGTTGGGGACATTCAGTACTTC.

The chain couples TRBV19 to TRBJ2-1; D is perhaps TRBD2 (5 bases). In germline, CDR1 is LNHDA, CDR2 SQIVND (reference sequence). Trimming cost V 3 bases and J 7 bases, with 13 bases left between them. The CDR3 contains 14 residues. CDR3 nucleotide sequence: TGTGCCAGTAGTATCGGGGTCACTCGGAATGAGCAGTTCTTC. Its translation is CASSIGVTRNEQFF.

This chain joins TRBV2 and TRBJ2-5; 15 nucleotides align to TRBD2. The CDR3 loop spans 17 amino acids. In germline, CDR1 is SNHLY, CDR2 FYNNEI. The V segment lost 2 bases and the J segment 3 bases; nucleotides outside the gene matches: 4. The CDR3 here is CASSEQGLAGGEETQYF. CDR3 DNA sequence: TGTGCCAGCAGTGAACAAGGACTAGCGGGGGGGGAAGAGACCCAGTACTTC.

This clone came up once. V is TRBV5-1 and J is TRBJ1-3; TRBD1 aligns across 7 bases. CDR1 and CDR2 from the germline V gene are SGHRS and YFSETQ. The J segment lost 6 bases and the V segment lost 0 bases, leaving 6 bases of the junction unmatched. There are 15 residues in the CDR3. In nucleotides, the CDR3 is TGCGCCAGCAGCTTGGACACAGGGGCGGAAAACACCATATATTTT. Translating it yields CASSLDTGAENTIYF.

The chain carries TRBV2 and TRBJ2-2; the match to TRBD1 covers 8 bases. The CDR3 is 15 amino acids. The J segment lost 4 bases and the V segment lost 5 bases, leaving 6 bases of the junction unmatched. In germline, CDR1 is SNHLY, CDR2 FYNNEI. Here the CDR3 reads CASSPGTGGTGELFF. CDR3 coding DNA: TGTGCCAGCAGTCCCGGGACAGGAGGCACCGGGGAGCTGTTTTTT.

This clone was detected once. The CDR3 loop is CASSARQAGMAKNIQYF. In DNA, the CDR3 is TGTGCCAGTAGTGCAAGACAGGCCGGTATGGCCAAAAACATTCAGTACTTC. V and J are TRBV19 and TRBJ2-4, with a possible D match to TRBD1 (6 bases). Per germline, CDR1 LNHDA and CDR2 SQIVND (reference sequence). The CDR3 length is 17 residues. Trimming took off 5 bases at V and 1 base at J, with 18 bases between the two ends.

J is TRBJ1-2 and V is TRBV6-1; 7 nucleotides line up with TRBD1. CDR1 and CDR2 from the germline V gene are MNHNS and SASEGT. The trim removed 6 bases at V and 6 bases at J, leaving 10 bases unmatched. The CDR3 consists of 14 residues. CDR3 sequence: CASSTSTGVNGYTF. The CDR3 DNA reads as TGTGCCAGCAGCACATCCACAGGGGTGAATGGCTACACCTTC.

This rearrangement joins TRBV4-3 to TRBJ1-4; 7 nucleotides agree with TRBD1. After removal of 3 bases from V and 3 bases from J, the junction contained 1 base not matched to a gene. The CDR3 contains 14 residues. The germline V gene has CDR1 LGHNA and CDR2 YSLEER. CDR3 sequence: CASSHGTANEKLFF. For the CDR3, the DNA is TGCGCCAGCAGCCACGGGACAGCTAATGAAAAACTGTTTTTT.

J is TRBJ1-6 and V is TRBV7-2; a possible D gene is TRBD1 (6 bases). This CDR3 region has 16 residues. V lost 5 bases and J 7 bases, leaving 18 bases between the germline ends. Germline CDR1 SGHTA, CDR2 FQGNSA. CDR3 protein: CASSTRGGRANSPLHF. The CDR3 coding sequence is TGTGCCAGCAGCACCCGGGGGGGCAGGGCAAATTCACCCCTCCACTTT. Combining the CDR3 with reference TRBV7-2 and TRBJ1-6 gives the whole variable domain GAGVSQSPSNKVTEKGKDVELRCDPISGHTALYWYRQSLGQGLEFLIYFQGNSAPDKSGLPSDRFSAERTGGSVSTLTIQRTQQEDSAVYLCASSTRGGRANSPLHFGNGTRLTVT.

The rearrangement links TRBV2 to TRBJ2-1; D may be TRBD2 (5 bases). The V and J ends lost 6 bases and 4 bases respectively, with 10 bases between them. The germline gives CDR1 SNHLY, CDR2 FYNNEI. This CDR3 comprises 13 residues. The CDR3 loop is CASSTGLYNEQFF. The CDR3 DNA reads TGTGCCAGCAGCACCGGACTGTACAATGAGCAGTTCTTC. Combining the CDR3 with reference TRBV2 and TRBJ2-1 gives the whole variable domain EPEVTQTPSHQVTQMGQEVILRCVPISNHLYFYWYRQILGQKVEFLVSFYNNEISEKSEIFDDQFSVERPDGSNFTLKIRSTKLEDSAMYFCASSTGLYNEQFFGPGTRLTVL.

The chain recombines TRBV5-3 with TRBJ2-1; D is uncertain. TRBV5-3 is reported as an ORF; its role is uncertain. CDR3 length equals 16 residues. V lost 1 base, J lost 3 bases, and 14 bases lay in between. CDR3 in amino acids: CARSLYNSAFYNEQFF. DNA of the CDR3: TGTGCCAGAAGCTTGTATAACAGCGCCTTCTACAATGAGCAGTTCTTC.

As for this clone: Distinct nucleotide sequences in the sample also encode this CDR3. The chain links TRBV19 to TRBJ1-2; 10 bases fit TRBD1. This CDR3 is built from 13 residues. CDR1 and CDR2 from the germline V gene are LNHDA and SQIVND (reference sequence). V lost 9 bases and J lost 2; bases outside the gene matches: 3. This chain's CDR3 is CASRTGGNYGYTF. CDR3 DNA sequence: TGTGCCAGCCGGACAGGGGGGAACTATGGCTACACCTTC.

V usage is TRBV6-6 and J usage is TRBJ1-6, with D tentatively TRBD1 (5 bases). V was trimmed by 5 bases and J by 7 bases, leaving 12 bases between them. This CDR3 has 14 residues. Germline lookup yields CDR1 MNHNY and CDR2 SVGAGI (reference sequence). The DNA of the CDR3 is TGTGCCAGCAGTCACCTCGAGGGGAATTCACCCCTCCACTTT. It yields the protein CASSHLEGNSPLHF.

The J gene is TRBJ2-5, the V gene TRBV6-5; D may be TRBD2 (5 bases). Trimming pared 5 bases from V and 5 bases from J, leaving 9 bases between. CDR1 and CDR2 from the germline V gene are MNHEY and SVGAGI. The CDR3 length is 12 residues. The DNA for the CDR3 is TGTGCCAGCAGTCGGGGAAGGGAGACCCAGTACTTC. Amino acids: CASSRGRETQYF.

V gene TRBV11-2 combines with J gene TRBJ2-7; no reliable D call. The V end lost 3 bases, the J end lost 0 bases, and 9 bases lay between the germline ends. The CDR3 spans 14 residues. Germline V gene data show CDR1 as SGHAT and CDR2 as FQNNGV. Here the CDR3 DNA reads TGTGCCAGCAGCTTGTTTGGGGACTCCTACGAGCAGTACTTC. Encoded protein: CASSLFGDSYEQYF.

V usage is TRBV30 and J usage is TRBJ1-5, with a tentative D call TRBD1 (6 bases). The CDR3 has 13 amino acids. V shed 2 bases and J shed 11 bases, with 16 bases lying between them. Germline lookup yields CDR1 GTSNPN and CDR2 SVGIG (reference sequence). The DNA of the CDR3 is TGTGCCTGGAGTATACAGGGTAGAGGGGCCCAGCATTTT. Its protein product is CAWSIQGRGAQHF.

CDR3 protein: CSVEGINNEKLFF. For the CDR3, the DNA is TGCAGCGTTGAAGGGATAAATAATGAAAAACTGTTTTTT. The chain is built from TRBV29-1 and TRBJ1-4, with D uncertain. This CDR3 is 13 amino acids long. CDR1 is SQVTM and CDR2 is ANQGSEA in the germline V gene. V was pared by 1 base and J by 4 bases, with 7 bases between.

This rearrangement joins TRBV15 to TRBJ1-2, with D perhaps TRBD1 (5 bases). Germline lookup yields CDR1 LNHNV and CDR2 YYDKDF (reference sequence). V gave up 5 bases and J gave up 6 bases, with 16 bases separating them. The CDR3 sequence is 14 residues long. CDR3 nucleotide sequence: TGTGCCACCAGCGAGAGGCGGGGACCTAATGGCTACACCTTC. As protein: CATSERRGPNGYTF.